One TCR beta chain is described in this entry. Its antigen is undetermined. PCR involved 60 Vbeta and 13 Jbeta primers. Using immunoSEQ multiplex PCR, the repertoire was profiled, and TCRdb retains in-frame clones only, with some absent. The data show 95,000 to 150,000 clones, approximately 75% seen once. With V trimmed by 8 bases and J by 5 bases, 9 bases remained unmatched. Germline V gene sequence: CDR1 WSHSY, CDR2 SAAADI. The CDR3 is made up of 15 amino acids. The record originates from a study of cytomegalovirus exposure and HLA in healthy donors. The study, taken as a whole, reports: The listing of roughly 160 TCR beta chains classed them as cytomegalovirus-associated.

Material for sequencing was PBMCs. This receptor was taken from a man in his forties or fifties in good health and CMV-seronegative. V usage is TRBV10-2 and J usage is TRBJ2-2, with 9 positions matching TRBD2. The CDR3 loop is CASRRGGVLTGELFF. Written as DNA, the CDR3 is TGCGCCAGCCGGCGGGGGGGCGTCTTAACCGGGGAGCTGTTTTTT.